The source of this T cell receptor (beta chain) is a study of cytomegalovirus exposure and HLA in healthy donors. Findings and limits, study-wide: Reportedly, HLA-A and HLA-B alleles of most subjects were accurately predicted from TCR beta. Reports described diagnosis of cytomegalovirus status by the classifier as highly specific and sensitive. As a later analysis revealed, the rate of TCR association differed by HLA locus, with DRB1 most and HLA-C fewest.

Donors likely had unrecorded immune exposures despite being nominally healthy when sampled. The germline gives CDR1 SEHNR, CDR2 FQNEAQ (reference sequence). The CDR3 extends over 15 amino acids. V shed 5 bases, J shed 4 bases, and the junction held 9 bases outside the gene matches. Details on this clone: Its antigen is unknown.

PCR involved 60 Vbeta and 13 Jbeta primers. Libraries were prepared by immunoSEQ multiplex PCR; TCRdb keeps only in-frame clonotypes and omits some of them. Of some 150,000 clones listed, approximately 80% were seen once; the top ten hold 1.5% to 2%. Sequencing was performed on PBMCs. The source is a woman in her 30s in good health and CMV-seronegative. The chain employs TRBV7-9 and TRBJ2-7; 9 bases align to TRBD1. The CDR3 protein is CASSGTGTGSYEQYF. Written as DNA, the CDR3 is TGTGCCAGCAGCGGTACCGGGACAGGGTCTTACGAGCAGTACTTC.